This entry lists 22 T cell receptor beta chains sequenced from one sample in a study of beta chain features in type 1 diabetes. Whole-study results and caveats: Moderate but significant shortening of TCRB CDR3s was recorded in all four CD4+ subsets from Type 1 diabetes patients.

Expressed TCRB transcripts were sequenced because the isolated RNA had all been reverse transcribed beforehand. Method: immunoSEQ multiplex PCR; TCRdb's copy keeps in-frame clones and lacks some. Of around 600,000 clones in the sample, roughly an eighth were seen once. For these TCRs, the target antigens are not known. The sequencing input was naive CD4+ T cells from blood. The receptors here all came from a man under 40 with type 1 diabetes.

The chain couples TRBV27 to TRBJ2-1; D not resolved. CDR1 is MNHEY, CDR2 SMNVEV, per germline (reference sequence). This CDR3 spans 14 amino acids. V was clipped by 0 bases and J by 5 bases, with 8 bases between them. CDR3 region: CASSLSVPNNEQFF. The DNA for the CDR3 is TGTGCCAGCAGTTTATCGGTTCCTAACAATGAGCAGTTCTTC.

This clone was counted between two and nine times. The genes are TRBV6-5 and TRBJ1-2; D remains unclear. V was clipped by 0 bases and J by 1 base, with 6 bases between them. CDR3 length: 14 amino acids. CDR1 is MNHEY, CDR2 SVGAGI, per germline. The CDR3 DNA reads as TGTGCCAGCAGTTACTCGTTAATTAACTATGGCTACACCTTC. Translation gives CASSYSLINYGYTF.

In this sample, this clone turned up a few times. The chain combines TRBV7-2 with TRBJ1-2; 10 nucleotides line up with TRBD1. This CDR3 is 13 amino acids long. Losses at the gene ends were 6 bases for V and 8 bases for J; bases not matched to a gene: 6. Germline CDR1 is SGHTA and CDR2 is FQGNSA. This CDR3 is CASRGTGVEGYTF. The CDR3 DNA follows: TGTGCCAGCAGAGGGACAGGGGTGGAGGGCTACACCTTC.

The chain links TRBV5-1 to TRBJ1-4, with 10 bases identical to TRBD1. With V trimmed by 3 bases and J by 6 bases, 2 bases remained unmatched. CDR3 size: 14 residues. The germline V gene has CDR1 SGHRS and CDR2 YFSETQ. CDR3 nucleotides: TGCGCCAGCAGCTCGGGGACAGGGGATGAAAAACTGTTTTTT. Its translation: CASSSGTGDEKLFF.

About this clone itself: One end of the junction does not line up with germline, which may come from a read error. The chain links TRBV29-1 to TRBJ1-1, with TRBD1 as a possible D gene (5 bases). CDR1 is SQVTM, CDR2 ANQGSEA, per germline. The CDR3 has 11 amino acids. The CDR3 here is CSVLTEVEVFF. The CDR3 DNA reads as TGCAGCGTTCTGACAGAAGTTGAAGTTTTCTTT.

This clone was detected a few times. The chain has TRBV25-1 and TRBJ1-4; D gene unclear. V was pared by 3 bases and J by 8 bases, with 4 bases between. Germline V gene sequence: CDR1 MGHDK, CDR2 SYGVNS. The CDR3 has 11 residues. The CDR3 loop reads CASSEGEKLFF. The CDR3 bases are TGTGCCAGCAGTGAGGGAGAAAAACTGTTTTTT. Full variable domain (outside the CDR3, taken from reference TRBV25-1 and TRBJ1-4): EADIYQTPRYLVIGTGKKITLECSQTMGHDKMYWYQQDPGMELHLIHYSYGVNSTEKGDLSSESTVSRIRTEHFPLTLESARPSHTSQYLCASSEGEKLFFGSGTQLSVL.

This chain joins TRBV28 and TRBJ1-2; D is unclear. The germline gives CDR1 MDHEN, CDR2 SYDVKM. V lost 3 bases and J lost 3, with 8 bases in between. The CDR3 totals 13 residues. The CDR3 is CASSLETHYGYTF. In DNA, the CDR3 is TGTGCCAGCAGTTTGGAGACGCACTATGGCTACACCTTC.

This clone has only a few counts. V gene TRBV18 combines with J gene TRBJ1-4; possibly TRBD1 for D (5 bases). The V end lost 3 bases, the J end lost 5 bases, and 13 bases lay between the germline ends. CDR3 length: 15 amino acids. Germline V CDR1 and CDR2: KGHSH, LQKENI. CDR3 residues: CASSPQGLHNEKLFF. CDR3 nucleotide sequence: TGTGCCAGCTCACCCCAGGGACTTCACAATGAAAAACTGTTTTTT.

This clone came up a few times. The rearrangement joins TRBV7-2 to TRBJ1-5; tentative D call: TRBD1 (6 bases). V lost 6 bases and J lost 7, with 16 bases in between. CDR3 length equals 14 residues. Germline CDR1 SGHTA, CDR2 FQGNSA. For the CDR3, the DNA is TGTGCCAGCAGTCAACAGGGAGCAGGGCAGCCCCAGCATTTT. It specifies CASSQQGAGQPQHF.

A few counts support this clone. The chain combines TRBV10-3 with TRBJ1-5, with TRBD1 as a possible D gene (6 bases). Germline V lookup: CDR1 ENHRY, CDR2 SYGVKD. This CDR3 spans 13 amino acids. V was trimmed by 9 bases and J by 4 bases, leaving 13 bases between them. For the CDR3, the DNA is TGTGCCATGGCCGGGACACTGAATCAGCCCCAGCATTTT. Translating it yields CAMAGTLNQPQHF.

V usage is TRBV15 and J usage is TRBJ2-1, with TRBD1 identical over 8 bases. The ends lost 4 bases at V and 1 base at J; junction bases unmatched: 0. Germline lookup yields CDR1 LNHNV and CDR2 YYDKDF (reference sequence). The CDR3 sequence is 14 residues long. CDR3 in amino acids: CATSNRGSYNEQFF. The CDR3 nucleotides are TGTGCCACCAGCAACAGGGGGTCCTACAATGAGCAGTTCTTC.

The table lists this clone with a few counts. The chain uses TRBV5-1 and TRBJ2-5; tentatively, D is TRBD2 (6 bases). There are 13 residues in the CDR3. Trimming shortened V by 4 bases and J by 4 bases, and 11 bases separated the two germline ends. Germline V gives CDR1 SGHRS, CDR2 YFSETQ. The CDR3 coding sequence is TGCGCCAGCAGCAACCTCGGGGGAGAGACCCAGTACTTC. This codes for CASSNLGGETQYF.

This clone was found a few times. The chain employs TRBV9 and TRBJ2-5, with a weak D call TRBD2 (7 bases). Germline lookup yields CDR1 SGDLS and CDR2 YYNGEE. Trimming took off 0 bases at V and 2 bases at J, with 14 bases between the two ends. The CDR3 has 16 amino acids. In nucleotides, the CDR3 is TGTGCCAGCAGCGTAGATGTGGGGGGGCTACAAGAGACCCAGTACTTC. This translates into CASSVDVGGLQETQYF.

This clone was observed a handful of times. J is TRBJ1-2 and V is TRBV5-1; no clear D gene. Germline loops: CDR1 SGHRS, CDR2 YFSETQ. The CDR3 covers 12 residues. Trimming took 2 bases from V and 4 from J, leaving 6 bases between them. CDR3 region: CASSFTSYGYTF. The CDR3, as DNA: TGCGCCAGCAGCTTTACAAGCTATGGCTACACCTTC.

This clone appeared a few times. The chain links TRBV11-3 to TRBJ1-1; D might be TRBD1 (6 bases). Germline V gene lookup returns CDR1 SGHNT and CDR2 YENEEA. The ends were cut back, 3 bases at V and 0 bases at J, with 11 bases in the middle. The CDR3 sequence is 15 residues long. CDR3 amino acids: CASSFDRSLNTEAFF. As DNA, the CDR3 is TGTGCCAGCAGCTTCGACAGGTCTTTGAACACTGAAGCTTTCTTT.

The chain has TRBV7-3 and TRBJ2-3; D is undetermined. This CDR3 is 14 amino acids long. Trimming removed 1 base from V and 2 bases from J, with 7 bases in between. Per germline, CDR1 SGHTA and CDR2 FQGTGA. The CDR3 coding sequence is TGTGCCAGCAGCTTAAACTATCACACAGATACGCAGTATTTT. Protein: CASSLNYHTDTQYF.

This clone was observed a handful of times. CDR3 DNA sequence: TGTGCCAGCAGTCGGGGGCTCGGGAGCAATCAGCCCCAGCATTTT. This gives the protein CASSRGLGSNQPQHF. The chain is built from TRBV6-1 and TRBJ1-5, with a possible D match to TRBD1 (6 bases). V was pared by 5 bases and J by 1 base, with 12 bases between. Germline-derived CDR1 and CDR2 are MNHNS and SASEGT. The CDR3 has 15 amino acids.

V is TRBV2 and J is TRBJ1-1; D possibly corresponds to TRBD1 (5 bases). CDR1 and CDR2 from the germline V gene are SNHLY and FYNNEI. This CDR3 is built from 14 residues. Between the trimmed V and J ends, which lost 2 bases and 8 bases, there was a span of 15 bases. The CDR3 here is CASSEWAWGLEAFF. The CDR3 DNA sequence: TGTGCCAGCAGTGAATGGGCATGGGGCCTGGAAGCTTTCTTT. Complete variable domain (other parts from reference TRBV2 and TRBJ1-1): EPEVTQTPSHQVTQMGQEVILRCVPISNHLYFYWYRQILGQKVEFLVSFYNNEISEKSEIFDDQFSVERPDGSNFTLKIRSTKLEDSAMYFCASSEWAWGLEAFFGQGTRLTVV.

This clone was found a few times. The chain uses TRBV25-1 and TRBJ2-2; D is unresolved. CDR3 size: 15 residues. V was cut by 3 bases and J by 0 bases, with 8 bases left in between. Germline assignment: CDR1 MGHDK and CDR2 SYGVNS. CDR3 sequence: CASSDSQSNTGELFF. The CDR3 region has the DNA TGTGCCAGCAGTGACAGTCAGTCGAACACCGGGGAGCTGTTTTTT.

The chain couples TRBV19 to TRBJ2-7; 8 nucleotides agree with TRBD1. With 10 bases clipped from V and 1 base from J, the junction kept 12 bases outside the gene matches. The CDR3 length is 15 residues. Germline loops: CDR1 LNHDA, CDR2 SQIVND (reference sequence). The CDR3 loop is CATSSQGAGSYEQYF. The CDR3 bases are TGTGCCACCTCAAGTCAGGGGGCCGGTTCCTACGAGCAGTACTTC.

This chain joins TRBV7-9 and TRBJ2-1, with 8 bases lining up with TRBD1. This CDR3 has 15 amino acids. Germline V gene sequence: CDR1 SEHNR, CDR2 FQNEAQ (reference sequence). Losses at the gene ends were 3 bases for V and 8 bases for J; bases not matched to a gene: 9. The CDR3 sequence is CASSFGQGQYDEQFF. The CDR3 region has the DNA TGTGCCAGCAGCTTCGGACAGGGTCAGTACGATGAGCAGTTCTTC.

The chain is built from TRBV7-9 and TRBJ2-2; TRBD1 agrees at 8 bases. The V gene end was trimmed by 5 bases and the J gene end by 4 bases; junction bases not matched to a gene: 6. There are 15 residues in the CDR3. The germline gives CDR1 SEHNR, CDR2 FQNEAQ (reference sequence). CDR3 region: CASSDDRGITGELFF. The CDR3 DNA reads TGTGCCAGCAGCGACGACAGGGGTATCACCGGGGAGCTGTTTTTT.